A single sample is the source of the 21 T cell receptor beta chains below, sequenced in a study of blood T cell repertoires in COVID-19. The protocol was immunoSEQ multiplex PCR, while the TCRdb copy is restricted to in-frame clones and leaves out a portion. Seen here are tens of thousands of clones, approximately 86% observed once, and the top ten hold about 1.2%. The sample comprised peripheral blood. The receptors originated from a man aged 55 to 69 with acute or convalescent COVID-19.

The chain employs TRBV18 and TRBJ2-3; 9 bases line up with TRBD2. The CDR3 loop spans 17 amino acids. CDR1 and CDR2 (germline): KGHSH, LQKENI. The junction had 9 bases not matched to a gene; V was cut back by 1 base and J by 4 bases. The CDR3 spells CASSPQERAGGADTQYF. The CDR3 DNA follows: TGTGCCAGCTCACCACAAGAAAGAGCGGGAGGCGCAGATACGCAGTATTTT.

The chain links TRBV5-1 to TRBJ2-7, with TRBD2 identical over 10 bases. The V gene end was trimmed by 0 bases and the J gene end by 3 bases; junction bases not matched to a gene: 18. The CDR3 loop spans 20 amino acids. Germline CDR1 and CDR2: SGHRS and YFSETQ. In nucleotides, the CDR3 is TGCGCCAGCAGCTTGGCGCCCTCTAGCGGGGGTTCCTTCCCCCTCTACGAGCAGTACTTC. Amino acids: CASSLAPSSGGSFPLYEQYF.

This clone was picked up a small number of times. The chain is built from TRBV7-9 and TRBJ1-1; 7 bases agree with TRBD1. Germline lookup yields CDR1 SEHNR and CDR2 FQNEAQ (reference sequence). V was clipped by 3 bases and J by 1 base; unmatched bases: 8. This CDR3 is 16 amino acids long. CDR3 DNA sequence: TGTGCCAGCAGCTTGGGGCTGAACAGGGGGAACACTGAAGCTTTCTTT. As protein: CASSLGLNRGNTEAFF.

V and J are TRBV2 and TRBJ2-1; TRBD1 matches at 7 bases. The junction had 0 bases not matched to a gene; V was cut back by 6 bases and J by 7 bases. Germline-derived CDR1 and CDR2 are SNHLY and FYNNEI. The CDR3 covers 11 residues. DNA of the CDR3: TGTGCCAGCAGACAGGGGAATGAGCAGTTCTTC. This translates into CASRQGNEQFF.

The genes are TRBV6-1 and TRBJ1-2; 8 bases line up with TRBD1. The junction had 4 bases not matched to a gene; V was cut back by 3 bases and J by 4 bases. Germline lookup yields CDR1 MNHNS and CDR2 SASEGT. The CDR3 is 14 amino acids. CDR3 sequence reads: CASSENRGFYGYTF. CDR3 DNA: TGTGCCAGCAGTGAGAACAGGGGGTTCTATGGCTACACCTTC.

Comments on this clone: Different DNA sequences within this sample yield the same CDR3. The V gene is TRBV9, the J gene TRBJ1-2; 7 bases are a match to TRBD1. This CDR3 has 16 amino acids. V shed 4 bases and J 4 bases; nucleotides not matched to a gene: 13. From germline, CDR1 is SGDLS and CDR2 YYNGEE. CDR3 in amino acids: CASSPRGQGGSYGYTF. The CDR3, as DNA: TGTGCCAGCAGCCCGAGAGGGCAGGGGGGCTCCTATGGCTACACCTTC.

The chain employs TRBV7-9 and TRBJ2-7; TRBD2 matches at 10 bases. Trimming cost V 0 bases and J 5 bases; bases outside gene matches: 16. Germline V gene data show CDR1 as SEHNR and CDR2 as FQNEAQ (reference sequence). The CDR3 is 19 residues long. This CDR3 reads CASSLAVAVDLAGADEQYF. CDR3 DNA sequence: TGTGCCAGCAGCTTAGCAGTCGCCGTAGATCTAGCGGGAGCGGACGAGCAGTACTTC.

This clone was detected once. J is TRBJ2-1 and V is TRBV2; perhaps TRBD2 as D (5 bases). This CDR3 is 15 amino acids long. V was cut by 6 bases and J by 0 bases, with 12 bases left in between. The germline V gene has CDR1 SNHLY and CDR2 FYNNEI. The chain's CDR3 is CASRLDSSSYNEQFF. The CDR3 DNA sequence: TGTGCCAGCAGGCTGGACTCTAGCTCCTACAATGAGCAGTTCTTC.

This chain links TRBV18 with TRBJ2-7; 7 bases match TRBD1. CDR3 size: 14 residues. The V and J ends lost 5 bases and 7 bases, in that order; junction bases with no gene match: 11. Looked up from germline, CDR1 is KGHSH and CDR2 is LQKENI. The CDR3, as DNA: TGTGCCAGCTCAACTGGACAGGCCTTAGGGGAGCAGTACTTC. Its translation is CASSTGQALGEQYF. Full variable domain (rest looked up from reference TRBV18 and TRBJ2-7): NAGVMQNPRHLVRRRGQEARLRCSPMKGHSHVYWYRQLPEEGLKFMVYLQKENIIDESGMPKERFSAEFPKEGPSILRIQQVVRGDSAAYFCASSTGQALGEQYFGPGTRLTVT.

This chain joins TRBV9 and TRBJ1-3; 10 positions agree with TRBD1. CDR1 is SGDLS and CDR2 is YYNGEE in the germline V gene. The CDR3 is made up of 17 amino acids. V lost 3 bases to trimming and J lost 0 bases; unmatched junction nucleotides: 6. The CDR3 region has the DNA TGTGCCAGCAGCGAGAAGGGACAGGGGATCTCTGGAAACACCATATATTTT. It translates to CASSEKGQGISGNTIYF.

This sequence joins TRBV21-1 and TRBJ2-1; the table's TRBD1 call for D was not verified on the DNA. TRBV21-1 is a known pseudogene. The CDR3 has 15 amino acids. CDR3 region: CASAGTGSSYNEQFF. DNA of the CDR3: TGTGCCAGCGCCGGGACAGGGAGCTCCTACAATGAGCAGTTCTTC.

The chain employs TRBV28 and TRBJ2-1; perhaps TRBD2 as D (6 bases). CDR1 and CDR2 (germline): MDHEN, SYDVKM. This CDR3 contains 14 residues. The V gene lost 6 bases and the J gene lost 5 bases, with 14 bases spanning the gap. DNA for the CDR3: TGTGCCAGCAGATCAGGGACTTCTAACAATGAGCAGTTCTTC. Translated: CASRSGTSNNEQFF. Full variable domain (rest looked up from reference TRBV28 and TRBJ2-1): DVKVTQSSRYLVKRTGEKVFLECVQDMDHENMFWYRQDPGLGLRLIYFSYDVKMKEKGDIPEGYSVSREKKERFSLILESASTNQTSMYLCASRSGTSNNEQFFGPGTRLTVL.

The CDR3 DNA follows: TGTGCCAGCAGTTCCGCCGGGACTAGGACCACAGATACGCAGTATTTT. This encodes CASSSAGTRTTDTQYF. The chain carries TRBV27 and TRBJ2-3; 8 bases are shared with TRBD2. Germline CDR1 MNHEY, CDR2 SMNVEV (reference sequence). The junction had 8 bases not matched to a gene; V was cut back by 4 bases and J by 2 bases. The CDR3 spans 16 residues.

This sequence joins TRBV5-5 and TRBJ2-6, with 10 bases aligning to TRBD1. The CDR3 has 18 residues. Germline CDR1 is SGHKS and CDR2 is YYEKEE (reference sequence). V trimming: 1 base; J trimming: 4 bases; junction bases outside the gene matches: 8. The DNA of the CDR3 is TGTGCCAGCAGCTTGTACGGGACAGGGGCGTCGGGGGCCAACGTCCTGACTTTC. Translating gives CASSLYGTGASGANVLTF.

The J gene is TRBJ2-7, the V gene TRBV10-3, with D possibly matching TRBD2 (6 bases). The germline V gene has CDR1 ENHRY and CDR2 SYGVKD. V shed 6 bases and J shed 6 bases, with 21 bases lying between them. The CDR3 is 15 amino acids. This CDR3 is CAISNLLASLREQYF. CDR3 sequence (DNA): TGTGCCATCAGCAACTTACTAGCAAGCCTACGCGAGCAGTACTTC.

The CDR3 sequence: CASSRGGLVITYNEQFF. CDR3 in DNA: TGCGCCAGCAGCCGAGGAGGACTAGTAATAACCTACAATGAGCAGTTCTTC. V and J are TRBV4-1 and TRBJ2-1, with 7 bases fitting TRBD2. Germline lookup yields CDR1 MGHRA and CDR2 YSYEKL. J was trimmed by 2 bases and V by 4 bases; bases with no gene match: 11. CDR3 length: 17 residues.

This chain links TRBV10-3 with TRBJ2-5, with D tentatively TRBD1 (6 bases). CDR3 length equals 14 residues. The V end was cut by 7 bases, the J end by 2 bases, with 14 bases between. Germline values: CDR1 ENHRY, CDR2 SYGVKD. As DNA, the CDR3 is TGTGCCATCAATGGCAGGGGCCAACAAGAGACCCAGTACTTC. It translates to CAINGRGQQETQYF.

The chain joins TRBV7-9 to TRBJ1-1, with D unclear. Trimming took off 1 base at V and 7 bases at J, with 10 bases between the two ends. Germline loops: CDR1 SEHNR, CDR2 FQNEAQ (reference sequence). CDR3 length equals 13 residues. In DNA form, the CDR3 reads TGTGCCAGCAGCTTAGTGGCCCTTGGTGAAGCTTTCTTT. Protein: CASSLVALGEAFF.

This chain connects TRBV6-5 to TRBJ2-7; TRBD2 matches at 12 bases. V was pared by 4 bases and J by 2 bases, with 3 bases of the junction left unmatched. Germline V gene sequence: CDR1 MNHEY, CDR2 SVGAGI. This CDR3 has 15 amino acids. CDR3: CASSSWTSGTYEQYF. Here the CDR3 DNA reads TGTGCCAGCAGTTCCTGGACTAGCGGGACCTACGAGCAGTACTTC.

The V gene is TRBV7-6, the J gene TRBJ1-6, with TRBD1 matching 8 bases. The CDR3 has 14 amino acids. With V trimmed by 5 bases and J by 10 bases, 7 bases remained unmatched. The germline V gene encodes CDR1 SGHVS and CDR2 FNYEAQ. CDR3: CASSPGQGKSPLHF. In DNA form, the CDR3 reads TGTGCCAGCAGCCCCGGACAGGGAAAATCACCCCTCCACTTT. The whole variable domain, filled in from reference TRBV7-6 and TRBJ1-6, reads GAGVSQSPRYKVTKRGQDVALRCDPISGHVSLYWYRQALGQGPEFLTYFNYEAQQDKSGLPNDRFSAERPEGSISTLTIQRTEQRDSAMYRCASSPGQGKSPLHFGNGTRLTVT.

V and J are TRBV9 and TRBJ2-5; 13 bases match TRBD2. The CDR3 is made up of 17 amino acids. With 4 bases clipped from V and 5 bases from J, the junction kept 11 bases outside the gene matches. Germline CDR1 and CDR2: SGDLS and YYNGEE. The CDR3 sequence is CASSPRTSGGTLETQYF. CDR3 sequence (DNA): TGTGCCAGCAGCCCCCGGACTAGCGGGGGCACGTTGGAGACCCAGTACTTC. The whole variable domain, filled in from reference TRBV9 and TRBJ2-5, reads DSGVTQTPKHLITATGQRVTLRCSPRSGDLSVYWYQQSLDQGLQFLIQYYNGEERAKGNILERFSAQQFPDLHSELNLSSLELGDSALYFCASSPRTSGGTLETQYFGPGTRLLVL.